The next 27 T cell receptor beta chains were all read from a single sample in a study of blood T cell repertoires in COVID-19. The repertoire was sequenced with immunoSEQ multiplex PCR; TCRdb's copy has only in-frame clones and lacks some. The data contain over 50,000 clones, 65% to 90% of them singletons. Sequenced: peripheral blood. These receptors were obtained from a human donor in a cohort sampled during active COVID-19.

The chain combines TRBV7-2 with TRBJ1-1; no clear D gene. In germline, CDR1 is SGHTA, CDR2 FQGNSA. This CDR3 has 16 amino acids. V was clipped by 2 bases and J by 5 bases, with 18 bases between them. The CDR3 sequence is CASSLTPRGIGTEAFF. The CDR3 DNA follows: TGTGCCAGCAGCTTAACGCCCCGGGGTATAGGGACTGAAGCTTTCTTT.

V gene TRBV19 combines with J gene TRBJ1-5; D remains ambiguous. The CDR3 has 15 residues. Per germline, CDR1 LNHDA and CDR2 SQIVND (reference sequence). Trimming stripped 0 bases from V and 2 bases from J, with 8 bases between. For the CDR3, the DNA is TGTGCCAGTAGTATAGATCAGGTTGGCAATCAGCCCCAGCATTTT. This sequence encodes CASSIDQVGNQPQHF.

The chain is built from TRBV30 and TRBJ2-1, with TRBD2 matching 7 bases. Germline-derived CDR1 and CDR2 are GTSNPN and SVGIG (reference sequence). V was clipped by 6 bases and J by 0 bases; unmatched bases: 11. This CDR3 region has 16 residues. This CDR3 reads CACPIGTTNSYNEQFF. CDR3 DNA: TGTGCCTGCCCTATTGGGACTACCAACTCCTACAATGAGCAGTTCTTC. The full variable domain, completed using reference TRBV30 and TRBJ2-1, is SQTIHQWPATLVQPVGSPLSLECTVEGTSNPNLYWYRQAAGRGLQLLFYSVGIGQISSEVPQNLSASRPQDRQFILSSKKLLLSDSGFYLCACPIGTTNSYNEQFFGPGTRLTVL.

The chain links TRBV6-5 to TRBJ1-1; a possible D gene is TRBD1 (5 bases). This CDR3 is 12 amino acids long. Per the germline V gene, CDR1 is MNHEY and CDR2 is SVGAGI. Trimming removed 11 bases from V and 1 base from J, with 11 bases in between. DNA for the CDR3: TGTGCCTCAGGGATGAGGAACACTGAAGCTTTCTTT. Amino acid sequence: CASGMRNTEAFF.

CDR3: CASSLGHSSNQPQHF. CDR3 DNA sequence: TGTGCCAGCAGCTTGGGACATAGTAGCAATCAGCCCCAGCATTTT. J is TRBJ1-5 and V is TRBV7-2, with D perhaps matching TRBD1 (6 bases). In germline, CDR1 is SGHTA, CDR2 FQGNSA. The CDR3 loop spans 15 amino acids. The V end was cut by 3 bases, the J end by 0 bases, with 9 bases between.

The table lists this clone with a count of one. The CDR3 DNA follows: TGTGCCAGCAGCTTGCCCGAGCCTAGCGGGATCTACAATGAGCAGTTCTTC. It yields the protein CASSLPEPSGIYNEQFF. V usage is TRBV5-4 and J usage is TRBJ2-1, with 9 positions matching TRBD2. Germline V gene data show CDR1 as SGHNT and CDR2 as YYREEE (reference sequence). The junction had 8 bases not matched to a gene; V was cut back by 1 base and J by 3 bases. The CDR3 is 17 amino acids.

The chain carries TRBV3-1 (or the pseudogene TRBV3-2) and TRBJ2-3; TRBD2 matches at 10 bases. CDR3 length: 17 residues. With 1 base clipped from V and 8 bases from J, the junction kept 12 bases outside the gene matches. CDR1 and CDR2 (germline): LGHDT, YNNKEL (reference sequence). The CDR3 DNA sequence: TGTGCCAGCAGCCAAGTAAGCGGGGGGGGGACGCGTCGTACGCAGTATTTT. This encodes CASSQVSGGGTRRTQYF.

The chain carries TRBV10-2 and TRBJ1-5; D perhaps matches TRBD1 (5 bases). Germline lookup yields CDR1 WSHSY and CDR2 SAAADI. The germline V and J ends were trimmed by 4 bases and 7 bases, with 14 bases remaining between them. The length of the CDR3 is 14 residues. The CDR3 region has the DNA TGCGCCAGCAGTGTAAGGCGGGGGGACCAGCCCCAGCATTTT. Its protein is CASSVRRGDQPQHF.

The rearrangement joins TRBV10-3 to TRBJ2-7, with 9 nucleotides matching TRBD2. Germline values: CDR1 ENHRY, CDR2 SYGVKD. The V gene end was trimmed by 7 bases and the J gene end by 0 bases; junction bases not matched to a gene: 10. The CDR3 sequence is 16 residues long. CDR3 residues: CAITAERGRASYEQYF. CDR3 coding DNA: TGTGCCATCACCGCTGAGCGCGGGAGGGCCTCCTACGAGCAGTACTTC.

This chain connects TRBV28 to TRBJ1-2, with 10 bases matching TRBD1. V gave up 6 bases and J gave up 3 bases; unmatched junction bases: 13. Germline CDR1 and CDR2: MDHEN and SYDVKM. The CDR3 totals 17 residues. The CDR3 region is CASSPPWTGGQDYGYTF. The CDR3 DNA follows: TGTGCCAGCAGCCCCCCCTGGACAGGGGGGCAGGACTATGGCTACACCTTC.

The rearrangement joins TRBV19 to TRBJ2-3; the match to TRBD1 covers 8 bases. Trimming took 3 bases from V and 5 from J; bases not matched to a gene: 7. The CDR3 has 15 residues. Germline values: CDR1 LNHDA, CDR2 SQIVND (reference sequence). The CDR3 loop reads CASSIPGQGRDTQYF. DNA for the CDR3: TGTGCCAGTAGTATCCCCGGACAGGGCCGAGATACGCAGTATTTT.

V and J are TRBV21-1 and TRBJ2-1; no DNA check was done on the table's D call, TRBD2. TRBV21-1 is a recognized pseudogene. The CDR3 runs to 18 residues. CDR3 protein: CASSKGGLAGVAYNEQFF. DNA for the CDR3: TGTGCCAGCAGCAAAGGGGGACTAGCGGGAGTGGCCTACAATGAGCAGTTCTTC.

The chain recombines TRBV30 with TRBJ2-7; D possibly corresponds to TRBD1 (5 bases). Trimming pared 2 bases from V and 2 bases from J, leaving 10 bases between. Per the germline V gene, CDR1 is GTSNPN and CDR2 is SVGIG (reference sequence). The CDR3 is made up of 13 amino acids. In DNA, the CDR3 is TGTGCCTGGAGTCGCGCAGGGACCTACGAGCAGTACTTC. This gives the protein CAWSRAGTYEQYF.

This clone came up a few times. The V and J genes are TRBV28 and TRBJ2-7; 11 nucleotides line up with TRBD2. There are 15 residues in the CDR3. The V gene's germline CDR1 is MDHEN and CDR2 SYDVKM. The ends lost 4 bases at V and 2 bases at J; junction bases unmatched: 4. CDR3 DNA: TGTGCCAGCAGTTCTCCGGGACTAGCGGCCTACGAGCAGTACTTC. Protein product: CASSSPGLAAYEQYF.

The V gene is TRBV28, the J gene TRBJ2-7, with TRBD1 as a possible D gene (5 bases). The CDR3 is 16 residues long. V was clipped by 1 base and J by 3 bases, with 16 bases between them. In germline, CDR1 is MDHEN, CDR2 SYDVKM. The CDR3 nucleotides are TGTGCCAGCAGTTTATTATACAGGACCTTCAGCTACGAGCAGTACTTC. Encoded protein: CASSLLYRTFSYEQYF.

The chain uses TRBV21-1 and TRBJ2-5; TRBD1, the D gene given by the table, was not confirmed from the DNA. TRBV21-1 is described as a pseudogene. The CDR3 contains 17 residues. The CDR3 spells CASSKEGVQGKQETQYF. In nucleotides, the CDR3 is TGTGCCAGCAGCAAAGAGGGGGTACAGGGGAAACAAGAGACCCAGTACTTC.

This chain uses TRBV18 with TRBJ1-2, with TRBD1 as a possible D gene (5 bases). V shed 5 bases and J shed 0 bases, with 13 bases lying between them. There are 15 residues in the CDR3. Germline values: CDR1 KGHSH, CDR2 LQKENI. This chain's CDR3 is CASSIVRGANYGYTF. CDR3 in DNA: TGTGCCAGCTCAATAGTAAGGGGCGCTAACTATGGCTACACCTTC.

The genes are TRBV5-5 and TRBJ2-1, with 7 nucleotides matching TRBD2. The V and J ends lost 2 bases and 5 bases, in that order; junction bases with no gene match: 7. The germline gives CDR1 SGHKS, CDR2 YYEKEE (reference sequence). The CDR3 covers 15 residues. The CDR3 DNA reads TGTGCCAGCAGCTTCCCGGGAGGAGTCCACAATGAGCAGTTCTTC. Amino acids: CASSFPGGVHNEQFF.

This chain connects TRBV5-1 to TRBJ2-7; TRBD1 agrees at 9 bases. The V and J ends lost 5 bases and 1 base, in that order; junction bases with no gene match: 4. The CDR3 is 14 amino acids. Germline V gene sequence: CDR1 SGHRS, CDR2 YFSETQ. CDR3 sequence: CASRGQGQSYEQYF. For the CDR3, the DNA is TGCGCCAGCAGGGGACAGGGTCAGTCCTACGAGCAGTACTTC. The whole variable domain, remainder taken from reference TRBV5-1 and TRBJ2-7, is KAGVTQTPRYLIKTRGQQVTLSCSPISGHRSVSWYQQTPGQGLQFLFEYFSETQRNKGNFPGRFSGRQFSNSRSEMNVSTLELGDSALYLCASRGQGQSYEQYFGPGTRLTVT.

The chain is built from TRBV3-1 (or the pseudogene TRBV3-2) and TRBJ2-7, with D uncertain. V was shortened by 0 bases and J by 0 bases, with 15 bases between the two germline ends. There are 17 residues in the CDR3. Germline CDR1 is LGHDT and CDR2 is YNNKEL (reference sequence). The CDR3 sequence is CASSQDPPGFSSYEQYF. The DNA for the CDR3 is TGTGCCAGCAGCCAAGATCCCCCGGGTTTCAGCTCCTACGAGCAGTACTTC.

The rearrangement uses TRBV5-4 and TRBJ1-2; D unresolved. V gave up 0 bases and J gave up 6 bases, with 15 bases separating them. This CDR3 is built from 15 residues. The V gene's germline CDR1 is SGHNT and CDR2 YYREEE (reference sequence). In DNA, the CDR3 is TGTGCCAGCAGCTTGGGGGGAGCTTTAAGGGATGGCTACACCTTC. It yields the protein CASSLGGALRDGYTF.

This chain joins TRBV28 and TRBJ1-5; D possibly corresponds to TRBD1 (5 bases). V shed 6 bases and J shed 1 base, with 7 bases lying between them. The CDR3 totals 13 residues. The germline gives CDR1 MDHEN, CDR2 SYDVKM. This CDR3 is CASRQGSNQPQHF. The CDR3, as DNA: TGTGCCAGCAGGCAGGGCAGCAATCAGCCCCAGCATTTT.

This clone was recorded once. The genes are TRBV28 and TRBJ2-1, with TRBD1 matching over 7 bases. This CDR3 is built from 15 residues. The ends lost 3 bases at V and 8 bases at J; junction bases unmatched: 10. Germline V gene lookup returns CDR1 MDHEN and CDR2 SYDVKM. CDR3 nucleotide sequence: TGTGCCAGCAGTTTCGCCGCAGGGGGAATTCATGAGCAGTTCTTC. Amino acid sequence: CASSFAAGGIHEQFF.

CDR3 in DNA: TGTGCCAGCAGCTCGGGACAGGGGGACTCTGGGGCCAACGTCCTGACTTTC. Amino acids: CASSSGQGDSGANVLTF. This rearrangement joins TRBV7-9 to TRBJ2-6; 11 bases agree with TRBD1. Trimming at V came to 4 bases and at J to 0 bases, leaving 2 bases not matched to a gene. CDR3 length equals 17 residues. Germline V gene lookup returns CDR1 SEHNR and CDR2 FQNEAQ (reference sequence).

The chain has TRBV7-9 and TRBJ2-7; 11 bases are shared with TRBD2. J gave up 6 bases and V 0 bases, and 7 bases lay outside the gene matches. The CDR3 sequence is 16 residues long. Germline V gene data show CDR1 as SEHNR and CDR2 as FQNEAQ (reference sequence). The CDR3 DNA reads TGTGCCAGCAGCTTAGCGAGTGGCCTAGCGGGAGGCGAGCAGTACTTC. It yields the protein CASSLASGLAGGEQYF.

The chain combines TRBV4-1 with TRBJ2-1, with 10 bases that match TRBD1. V lost 6 bases, J lost 6 bases, and 8 bases stayed unmatched. CDR3 length: 15 residues. From germline, CDR1 is MGHRA and CDR2 YSYEKL. CDR3 in DNA: TGCGCCAGCAGGCCCCCCGGGACAGGGGTCAATGAGCAGTTCTTC. Amino acid sequence: CASRPPGTGVNEQFF.

The J gene is TRBJ2-7, the V gene TRBV2, with TRBD1 as a possible D gene (5 bases). The germline V gene encodes CDR1 SNHLY and CDR2 FYNNEI. The CDR3 is 14 residues long. Trimming pared 6 bases from V and 5 bases from J, leaving 17 bases between. In nucleotides, the CDR3 is TGTGCCAGCAGAGCAGGGATTAGAGCCCACGAGCAGTACTTC. Protein: CASRAGIRAHEQYF.